This T cell receptor beta chain is drawn from a study of T-cell memory formation after mild COVID-19. TCRdb ran MiXCR on the 5' RACE reads and lists one entry per CDR3 protein. The table lists 350,000 or so distinct CDR3 sequences, 20% to 25% of them singletons. Trimming took 4 bases from V and 8 from J; bases not matched to a gene: 13. Germline V CDR1 and CDR2: SGHTA, FQGNSA. There are 16 residues in the CDR3. The TCR comes from a young man who had mild COVID-19 (a few samples of this study predate the infection). Cell type and time point are not known. The sample taken for sequencing was PBMCs or a T cell subset sorted from them (not recorded which). The V call is TRBV7-2, the J call TRBJ2-1; 8 nucleotides agree with TRBD2. The CDR3 DNA sequence: TGTGCCAGCAGCTCCCCGTGGACGGGGGGGCTCTATGAGCAGTTCTTC. Protein product: CASSSPWTGGLYEQFF.